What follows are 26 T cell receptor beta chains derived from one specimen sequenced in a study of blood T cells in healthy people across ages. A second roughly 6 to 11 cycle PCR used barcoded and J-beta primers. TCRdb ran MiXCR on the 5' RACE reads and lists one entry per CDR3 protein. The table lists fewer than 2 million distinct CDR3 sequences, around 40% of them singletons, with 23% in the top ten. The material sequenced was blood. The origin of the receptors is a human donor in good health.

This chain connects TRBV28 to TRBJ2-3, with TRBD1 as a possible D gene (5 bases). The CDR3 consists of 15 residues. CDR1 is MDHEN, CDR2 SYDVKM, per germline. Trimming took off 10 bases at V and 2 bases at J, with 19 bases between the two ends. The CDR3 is CATSPQQAPTDTQYF. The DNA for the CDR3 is TGTGCCACGAGCCCCCAACAGGCACCCACAGATACGCAGTATTTT. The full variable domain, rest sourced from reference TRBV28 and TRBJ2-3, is DVKVTQSSRYLVKRTGEKVFLECVQDMDHENMFWYRQDPGLGLRLIYFSYDVKMKEKGDIPEGYSVSREKKERFSLILESASTNQTSMYLCATSPQQAPTDTQYFGPGTRLTVL.

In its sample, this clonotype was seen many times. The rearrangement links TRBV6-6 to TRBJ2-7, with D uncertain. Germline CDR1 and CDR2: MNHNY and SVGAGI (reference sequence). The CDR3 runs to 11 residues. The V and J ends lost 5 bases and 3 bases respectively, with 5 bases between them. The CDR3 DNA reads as TGTGCCAGCAGTGGGTACTACGAGCAGTACTTC. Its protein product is CASSGYYEQYF.

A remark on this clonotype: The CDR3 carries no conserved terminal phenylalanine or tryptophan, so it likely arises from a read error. The CDR3: CASSFGLLVNEQFS. In DNA, the CDR3 is TGTGCCAGCAGCTTCGGACTTTTGGTTAATGAGCAGTTCTCC. The genes are TRBV11-2 and TRBJ2-1; weak D call: TRBD2 (5 bases). The CDR3 loop spans 14 amino acids. Germline V gene sequence: CDR1 SGHAT, CDR2 FQNNGV. Trimming cost V 3 bases and J 7 bases, with 13 bases left between them.

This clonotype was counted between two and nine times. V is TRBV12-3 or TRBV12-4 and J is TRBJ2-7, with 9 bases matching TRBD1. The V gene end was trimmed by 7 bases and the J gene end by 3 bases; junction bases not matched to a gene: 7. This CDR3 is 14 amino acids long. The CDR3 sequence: CASTKWGQGYEQYF. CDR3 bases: TGTGCCAGCACCAAGTGGGGACAGGGCTACGAGCAGTACTTC.

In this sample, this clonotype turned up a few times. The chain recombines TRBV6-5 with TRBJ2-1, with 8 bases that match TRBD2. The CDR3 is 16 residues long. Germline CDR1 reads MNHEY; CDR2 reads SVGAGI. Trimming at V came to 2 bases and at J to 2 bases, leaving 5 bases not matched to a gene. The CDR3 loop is CASSYKRGTPYNEQFF. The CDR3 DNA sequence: TGTGCCAGCAGTTACAAGCGGGGGACCCCCTACAATGAGCAGTTCTTC.

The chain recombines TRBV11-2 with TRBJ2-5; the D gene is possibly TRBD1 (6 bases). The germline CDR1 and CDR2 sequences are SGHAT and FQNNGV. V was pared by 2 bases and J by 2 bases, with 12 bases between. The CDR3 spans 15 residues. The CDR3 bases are TGTGCCAGCAGCTTATTGACAGGACAACAAGAGACCCAGTACTTC. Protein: CASSLLTGQQETQYF.

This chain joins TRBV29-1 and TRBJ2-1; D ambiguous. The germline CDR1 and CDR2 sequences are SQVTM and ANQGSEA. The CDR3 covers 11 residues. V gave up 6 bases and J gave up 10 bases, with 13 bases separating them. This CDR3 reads CSVRAPNEQFF. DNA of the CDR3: TGCAGCGTCCGGGCTCCCAACGAGCAGTTCTTC.

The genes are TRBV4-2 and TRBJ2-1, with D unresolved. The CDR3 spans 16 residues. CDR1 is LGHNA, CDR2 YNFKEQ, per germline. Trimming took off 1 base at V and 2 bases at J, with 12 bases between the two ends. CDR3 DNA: TGTGCCAGCAGCCAAGGACTCCCCGGAGCCTACAATGAGCAGTTCTTC. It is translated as CASSQGLPGAYNEQFF.

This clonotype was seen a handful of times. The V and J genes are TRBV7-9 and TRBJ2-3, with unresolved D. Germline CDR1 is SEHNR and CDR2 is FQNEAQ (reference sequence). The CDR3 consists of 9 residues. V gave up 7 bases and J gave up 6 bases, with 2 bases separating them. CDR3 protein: CASKDTQYF. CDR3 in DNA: TGTGCCAGCAAGGATACGCAGTATTTT. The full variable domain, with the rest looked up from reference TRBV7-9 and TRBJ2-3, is DTGVSQNPRHKITKRGQNVTFRCDPISEHNRLYWYRQTLGQGPEFLTYFQNEAQLEKSRLLSDRFSAERPKGSFSTLEIQRTEQGDSAMYLCASKDTQYFGPGTRLTVL.

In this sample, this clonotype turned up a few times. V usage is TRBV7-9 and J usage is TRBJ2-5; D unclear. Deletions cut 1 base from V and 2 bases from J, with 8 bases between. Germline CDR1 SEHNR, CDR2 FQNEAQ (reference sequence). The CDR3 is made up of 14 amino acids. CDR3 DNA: TGTGCCAGCAGCTTAGTTTCCAGGCAAGAGACCCAGTACTTC. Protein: CASSLVSRQETQYF.

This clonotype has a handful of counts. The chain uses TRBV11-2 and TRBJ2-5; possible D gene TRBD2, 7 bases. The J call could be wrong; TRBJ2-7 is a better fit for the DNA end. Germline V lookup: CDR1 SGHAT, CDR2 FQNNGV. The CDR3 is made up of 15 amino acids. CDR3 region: CASSARGGEYGEQYF. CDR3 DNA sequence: TGTGCCAGCAGCGCGAGGGGGGGAGAATACGGCGAGCAGTACTTC.

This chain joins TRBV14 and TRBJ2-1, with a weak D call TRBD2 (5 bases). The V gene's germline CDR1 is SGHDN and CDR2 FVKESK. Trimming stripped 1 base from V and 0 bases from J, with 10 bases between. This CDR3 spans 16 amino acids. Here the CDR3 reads CASSQGRRNSYNEQFF. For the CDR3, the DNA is TGTGCCAGCAGCCAAGGGAGGCGGAACTCCTACAATGAGCAGTTCTTC.

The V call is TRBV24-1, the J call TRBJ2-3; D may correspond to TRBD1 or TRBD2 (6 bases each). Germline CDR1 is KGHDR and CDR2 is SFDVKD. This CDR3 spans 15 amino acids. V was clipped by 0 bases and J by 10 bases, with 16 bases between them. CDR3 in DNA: TGTGCCACCAGTGATTTGGAAAAGGGGGGAAGTTCGCAGTATTTT. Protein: CATSDLEKGGSSQYF.

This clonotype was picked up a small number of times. The CDR3 reads CASSQDRGQDTQYF. The CDR3 DNA reads as TGCGCCAGCAGCCAGGACAGGGGGCAAGATACGCAGTATTTT. V gene TRBV4-3 combines with J gene TRBJ2-3; 11 nucleotides line up with TRBD1. This CDR3 is 14 amino acids long. J gave up 5 bases and V 3 bases, and 1 base lay outside the gene matches. Germline CDR1 LGHNA, CDR2 YSLEER.

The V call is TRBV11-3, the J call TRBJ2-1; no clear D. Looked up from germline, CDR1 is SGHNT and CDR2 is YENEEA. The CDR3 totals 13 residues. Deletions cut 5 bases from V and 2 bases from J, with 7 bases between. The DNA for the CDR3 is TGTGCCAGCAGCCTCCCAACCTACAATGAGCAGTTCTTC. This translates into CASSLPTYNEQFF.

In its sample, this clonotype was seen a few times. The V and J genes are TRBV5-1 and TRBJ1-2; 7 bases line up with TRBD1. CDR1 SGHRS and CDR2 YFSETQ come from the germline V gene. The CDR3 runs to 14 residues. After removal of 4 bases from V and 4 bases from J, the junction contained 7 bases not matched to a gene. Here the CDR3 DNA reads TGCGCCAGCAGCCCCCTCCGGGACAGCTATGGCTACACCTTC. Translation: CASSPLRDSYGYTF. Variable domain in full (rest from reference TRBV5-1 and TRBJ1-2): KAGVTQTPRYLIKTRGQQVTLSCSPISGHRSVSWYQQTPGQGLQFLFEYFSETQRNKGNFPGRFSGRQFSNSRSEMNVSTLELGDSALYLCASSPLRDSYGYTFGSGTRLTVV.

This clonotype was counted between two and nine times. CDR3 region: CASSEVTSGQETQYF. The DNA of the CDR3 is TGTGCCAGCAGTGAAGTTACTAGCGGACAAGAGACCCAGTACTTC. V is TRBV2 and J is TRBJ2-5, with TRBD2 identical over 8 bases. This CDR3 is built from 15 residues. V gave up 1 base and J gave up 2 bases; unmatched junction bases: 3. The germline gives CDR1 SNHLY, CDR2 FYNNEI. Drawing the rest from reference TRBV2 and TRBJ2-5, the complete variable domain is EPEVTQTPSHQVTQMGQEVILRCVPISNHLYFYWYRQILGQKVEFLVSFYNNEISEKSEIFDDQFSVERPDGSNFTLKIRSTKLEDSAMYFCASSEVTSGQETQYFGPGTRLLVL.

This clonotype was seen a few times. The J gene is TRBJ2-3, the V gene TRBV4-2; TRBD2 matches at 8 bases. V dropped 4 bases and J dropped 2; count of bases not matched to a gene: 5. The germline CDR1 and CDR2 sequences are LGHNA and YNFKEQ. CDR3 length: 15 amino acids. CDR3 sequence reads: CASSPVAGTTDTQYF. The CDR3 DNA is TGTGCCAGCAGCCCTGTAGCGGGGACCACAGATACGCAGTATTTT.

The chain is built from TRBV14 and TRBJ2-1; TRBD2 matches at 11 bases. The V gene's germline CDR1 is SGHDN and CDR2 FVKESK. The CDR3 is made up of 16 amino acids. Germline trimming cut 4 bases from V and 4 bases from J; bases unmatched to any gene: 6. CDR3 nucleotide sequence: TGTGCCAGCAGCCTGAAACTAGCGGGGGATTACAATGAGCAGTTCTTC. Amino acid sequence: CASSLKLAGDYNEQFF. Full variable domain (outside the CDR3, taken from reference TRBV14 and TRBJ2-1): EAGVTQFPSHSVIEKGQTVTLRCDPISGHDNLYWYRRVMGKEIKFLLHFVKESKQDESGMPNNRFLAERTGGTYSTLKVQPAELEDSGVYFCASSLKLAGDYNEQFFGPGTRLTVL.

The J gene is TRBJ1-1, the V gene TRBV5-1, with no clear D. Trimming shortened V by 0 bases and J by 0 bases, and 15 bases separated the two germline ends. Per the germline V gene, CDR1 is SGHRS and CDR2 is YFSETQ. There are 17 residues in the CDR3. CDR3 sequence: CASSLGGPRIMNTEAFF. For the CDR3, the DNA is TGCGCCAGCAGCTTGGGAGGCCCCAGGATCATGAACACTGAAGCTTTCTTT. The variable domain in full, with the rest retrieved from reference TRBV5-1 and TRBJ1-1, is KAGVTQTPRYLIKTRGQQVTLSCSPISGHRSVSWYQQTPGQGLQFLFEYFSETQRNKGNFPGRFSGRQFSNSRSEMNVSTLELGDSALYLCASSLGGPRIMNTEAFFGQGTRLTVV.

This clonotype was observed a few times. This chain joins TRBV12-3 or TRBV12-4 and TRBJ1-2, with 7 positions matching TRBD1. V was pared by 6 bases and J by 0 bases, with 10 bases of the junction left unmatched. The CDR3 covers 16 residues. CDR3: CASSRYGTETNYGYTF. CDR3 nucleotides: TGTGCCAGCAGCCGCTATGGGACAGAAACTAACTATGGCTACACCTTC.

The CDR3 DNA is TGTGCCAGCAGCCCTCGCAGGGGCTCACGGAGTAAACTGTTTTTT. Translating it yields CASSPRRGSRSKLFF. This chain connects TRBV11-2 to TRBJ1-4, with D perhaps TRBD1 (6 bases). The CDR3 totals 15 residues. V lost 5 bases and J lost 11, with 21 bases in between. The germline V gene has CDR1 SGHAT and CDR2 FQNNGV.

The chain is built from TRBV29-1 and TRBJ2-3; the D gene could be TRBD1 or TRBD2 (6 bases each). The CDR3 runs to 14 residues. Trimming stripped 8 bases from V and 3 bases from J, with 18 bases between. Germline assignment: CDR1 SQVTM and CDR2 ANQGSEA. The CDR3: CSFLGKGGTDTQYF. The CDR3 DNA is TGCAGCTTCCTAGGGAAGGGGGGTACAGATACGCAGTATTTT.

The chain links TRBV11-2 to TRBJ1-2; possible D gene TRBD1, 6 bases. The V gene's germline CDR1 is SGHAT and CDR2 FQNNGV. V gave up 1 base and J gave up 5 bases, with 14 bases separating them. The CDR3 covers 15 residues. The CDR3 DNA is TGTGCCAGCAGCTTAGGAGGGGGAGCGGAGTATGGCTACACCTTC. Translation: CASSLGGGAEYGYTF. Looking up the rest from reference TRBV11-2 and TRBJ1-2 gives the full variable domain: EAGVAQSPRYKIIEKRQSVAFWCNPISGHATLYWYQQILGQGPKLLIQFQNNGVVDDSQLPKDRFSAERLKGVDSTLKIQPAKLEDSAVYLCASSLGGGAEYGYTFGSGTRLTVV.

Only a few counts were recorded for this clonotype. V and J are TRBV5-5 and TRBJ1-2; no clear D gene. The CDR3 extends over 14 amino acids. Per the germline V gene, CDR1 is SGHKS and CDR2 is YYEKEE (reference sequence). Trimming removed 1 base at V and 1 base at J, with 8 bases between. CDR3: CASSLRQNNYGYTF. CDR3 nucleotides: TGTGCCAGCAGCTTGCGGCAGAATAACTATGGCTACACCTTC.

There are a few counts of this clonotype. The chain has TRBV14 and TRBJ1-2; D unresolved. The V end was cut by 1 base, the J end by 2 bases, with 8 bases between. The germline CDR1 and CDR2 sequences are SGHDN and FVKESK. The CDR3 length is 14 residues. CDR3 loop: CASSQGPGNYGYTF. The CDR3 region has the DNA TGTGCCAGCAGCCAAGGACCCGGAAACTATGGCTACACCTTC.